These 16 T cell receptor beta chains came from one sample sequenced in a study of shared clonotypes between healthy human individuals. Only in-frame clones appear in the TCRdb table, and some are missing; sequencing was by immunoSEQ multiplex PCR. The sample holds some 2.1 million clones, 90% to 95% seen once. The sample comprised naive CD4+ T cells sorted from blood. Subset indicated: CD45RA+ positively selected. These receptors originate from a man younger than 30 in good health.

As regards this clone: Other nucleotide sequences in the sample specify the same CDR3. The V call is TRBV7-9, the J call TRBJ1-1, with D possibly matching TRBD1 (6 bases). The CDR3 is 14 amino acids. V was cut by 1 base and J by 2 bases, with 8 bases left in between. Looked up from germline, CDR1 is SEHNR and CDR2 is FQNEAQ (reference sequence). CDR3 sequence: CASSLDGTNTEAFF. The CDR3, as DNA: TGTGCCAGCAGCTTAGATGGGACAAACACTGAAGCTTTCTTT.

J is TRBJ2-7 and V is TRBV27; possible D gene TRBD1, 6 bases. Germline V gene sequence: CDR1 MNHEY, CDR2 SMNVEV (reference sequence). CDR3 length equals 15 residues. Trimming took off 5 bases at V and 2 bases at J, with 16 bases between the two ends. Here the CDR3 reads CASSRSGTNPYEQYF. CDR3 DNA: TGTGCCAGCAGTAGATCCGGGACAAATCCCTACGAGCAGTACTTC.

This clone was seen a single time. The V gene is TRBV5-6, the J gene TRBJ1-5, with D uncertain. From germline, CDR1 is SGHDT and CDR2 YYEEEE. V was shortened by 0 bases and J by 3 bases, with 10 bases between the two germline ends. CDR3 size: 15 residues. CDR3 in amino acids: CASSLADQPNQPQHF. Here the CDR3 DNA reads TGTGCCAGCAGCTTGGCCGACCAGCCCAATCAGCCCCAGCATTTT. Combining the CDR3 with reference TRBV5-6 and TRBJ1-5 gives the whole variable domain DAGVTQSPTHLIKTRGQQVTLRCSPKSGHDTVSWYQQALGQGPQFIFQYYEEEERQRGNFPDRFSGHQFPNYSSELNVNALLLGDSALYLCASSLADQPNQPQHFGDGTRLSIL.

The gene calls are TRBV7-2 and TRBJ2-1; 13 bases fit TRBD2. Germline V gene sequence: CDR1 SGHTA, CDR2 FQGNSA. Trimming at V came to 6 bases and at J to 13 bases, leaving 6 bases not matched to a gene. The CDR3 length is 13 residues. CDR3 in amino acids: CASSPRLAGGQFF. The DNA for the CDR3 is TGTGCCAGCAGTCCCAGACTAGCGGGAGGCCAGTTCTTC.

This chain uses TRBV19 with TRBJ1-1; D is undetermined. The V end was cut by 7 bases, the J end by 3 bases, with 6 bases between. Germline values: CDR1 LNHDA, CDR2 SQIVND (reference sequence). This CDR3 comprises 11 residues. The CDR3 nucleotides are TGTGCCAGTAAGGTTTACACTGAAGCTTTCTTT. This codes for CASKVYTEAFF.

The rearrangement joins TRBV7-8 to TRBJ1-1; D unresolved. Trimming stripped 0 bases from V and 4 bases from J, with 15 bases between. This CDR3 is built from 16 residues. The germline V gene has CDR1 SGHVS and CDR2 FQNEAQ. The CDR3 nucleotides are TGTGCCAGCAGCTTAGCGTGGAACTCTAAGACCACTGAAGCTTTCTTT. Translating it yields CASSLAWNSKTTEAFF.

With respect to this clone: In the same sample, other DNA sequences code for this CDR3. CDR3 sequence: CASSGMGNTEAFF. DNA for the CDR3: TGTGCCAGCAGTGGAATGGGGAACACTGAAGCTTTCTTT. This sequence joins TRBV6-1 and TRBJ1-1; D unclear. The CDR3 runs to 13 residues. V lost 4 bases and J lost 1, with 7 bases in between. The germline V gene has CDR1 MNHNS and CDR2 SASEGT.

The V call is TRBV9, the J call TRBJ1-2, with 7 nucleotides matching TRBD1. The junction had 4 bases not matched to a gene; V was cut back by 7 bases and J by 4 bases. The V gene's germline CDR1 is SGDLS and CDR2 YYNGEE. This CDR3 comprises 12 residues. CDR3 nucleotides: TGTGCCAGCCAGAGGGACAGCTATGGCTACACCTTC. It yields the protein CASQRDSYGYTF.

This chain connects TRBV5-4 to TRBJ1-1; D is ambiguous. CDR1 is SGHNT and CDR2 is YYREEE in the germline V gene (reference sequence). CDR3 length equals 14 residues. V was pared by 4 bases and J by 0 bases, with 10 bases between. CDR3 loop: CASSIAAMNTEAFF. In nucleotides, the CDR3 is TGTGCCAGCAGCATAGCCGCGATGAACACTGAAGCTTTCTTT.

V usage is TRBV6-1 and J usage is TRBJ2-5; D is uncertain. The CDR3 runs to 15 residues. Trimming took off 6 bases at V and 0 bases at J, with 14 bases between the two ends. CDR1 is MNHNS and CDR2 is SASEGT in the germline V gene. The CDR3 spells CASSARHEYQETQYF. Written as DNA, the CDR3 is TGTGCCAGCAGCGCCCGCCACGAGTACCAAGAGACCCAGTACTTC.

The chain links TRBV5-1 to TRBJ1-4; no reliable D call. Between the trimmed V and J ends, which lost 4 bases and 0 bases, there was a span of 10 bases. The CDR3 runs 15 residues. The germline gives CDR1 SGHRS, CDR2 YFSETQ. CDR3 coding DNA: TGCGCCAGCAGCCCTGAAGCCGCAACTAATGAAAAACTGTTTTTT. Its protein is CASSPEAATNEKLFF.

This chain joins TRBV30 and TRBJ2-3, with D perhaps matching TRBD2 (6 bases). This CDR3 comprises 12 residues. The V end lost 4 bases, the J end lost 4 bases, and 9 bases lay between the germline ends. Germline V CDR1 and CDR2: GTSNPN, SVGIG (reference sequence). CDR3 bases: TGTGCCTGGAAGTGGGGGGCAGATACGCAGTATTTT. As protein: CAWKWGADTQYF.

The rearrangement uses TRBV5-1 and TRBJ2-7; 8 bases match TRBD2. The CDR3 has 15 amino acids. Germline lookup yields CDR1 SGHRS and CDR2 YFSETQ. J gave up 5 bases and V 4 bases, and 11 bases lay outside the gene matches. The CDR3 DNA reads as TGCGCCAGCAGCCCCTATAGCGGGGTGGCCGACGAGCAGTACTTC. Amino acids: CASSPYSGVADEQYF.

Here the CDR3 DNA reads TGTGCCTTGGGAAGCTACGAGCAGTACTTC. Its translation is CALGSYEQYF. The rearrangement uses TRBV7-9 and TRBJ2-7; D ambiguous. The V gene's germline CDR1 is SEHNR and CDR2 FQNEAQ (reference sequence). There are 10 residues in the CDR3. The V end lost 11 bases, the J end lost 3 bases, and 8 bases lay between the germline ends.

V usage is TRBV30 and J usage is TRBJ1-2, with 7 bases lining up with TRBD1. Germline CDR1 GTSNPN, CDR2 SVGIG (reference sequence). The CDR3 totals 12 residues. The V segment lost 8 bases and the J segment 5 bases; nucleotides outside the gene matches: 8. CDR3 sequence: CARDRVGYGYTF. In DNA, the CDR3 is TGTGCCCGAGACAGGGTAGGATATGGCTACACCTTC.

The chain is built from TRBV2 and TRBJ2-2; TRBD2 aligns across 10 bases. CDR1 is SNHLY, CDR2 FYNNEI, per germline. The V and J ends lost 6 bases and 3 bases, in that order; junction bases with no gene match: 4. This CDR3 contains 15 residues. CDR3 amino acids: CASRGSGRDTGELFF. The CDR3 nucleotides read TGTGCCAGCAGGGGGAGCGGGAGGGACACCGGGGAGCTGTTTTTT.